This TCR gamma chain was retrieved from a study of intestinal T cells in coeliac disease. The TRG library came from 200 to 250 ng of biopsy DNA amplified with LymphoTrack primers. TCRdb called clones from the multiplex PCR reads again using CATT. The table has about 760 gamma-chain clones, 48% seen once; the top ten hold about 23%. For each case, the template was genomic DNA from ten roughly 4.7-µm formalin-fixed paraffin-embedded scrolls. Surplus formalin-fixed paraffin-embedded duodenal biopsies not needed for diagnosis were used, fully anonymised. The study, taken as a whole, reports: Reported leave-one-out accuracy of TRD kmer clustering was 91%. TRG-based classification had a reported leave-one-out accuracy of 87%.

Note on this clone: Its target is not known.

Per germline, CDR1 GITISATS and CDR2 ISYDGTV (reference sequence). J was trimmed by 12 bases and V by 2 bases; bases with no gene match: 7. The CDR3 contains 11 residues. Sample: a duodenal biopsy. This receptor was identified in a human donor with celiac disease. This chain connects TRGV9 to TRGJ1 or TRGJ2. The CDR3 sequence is CALWEGGRKLF. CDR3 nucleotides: TGTGCCTTGTGGGAGGGGGGTAGGAAACTCTTT.